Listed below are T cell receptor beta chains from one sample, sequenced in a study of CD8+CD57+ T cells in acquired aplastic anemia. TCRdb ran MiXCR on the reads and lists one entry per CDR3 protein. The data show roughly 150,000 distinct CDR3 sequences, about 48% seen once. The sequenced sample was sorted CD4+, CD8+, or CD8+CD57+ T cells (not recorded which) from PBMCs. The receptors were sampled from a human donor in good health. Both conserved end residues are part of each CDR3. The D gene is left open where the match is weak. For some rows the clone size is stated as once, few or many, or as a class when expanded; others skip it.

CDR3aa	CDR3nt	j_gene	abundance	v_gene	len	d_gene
CASSTDQMQFF	TGTGCCAGCAGCACCGACCAGATGCAGTTCTTC	TRBJ2-1	many	TRBV7-3	11	NA
CATQIAGVNNEQFF	TGTGCCACACAAATAGCGGGGGTGAACAATGAGCAGTTCTTC	TRBJ2-1	once	TRBV25-1	14	TRBD2
CASSRDWRDNYGYTF	TGCGCCAGCAGCCGAGATTGGAGAGATAACTATGGCTACACCTTC	TRBJ1-2	NA	TRBV4-3	15	NA
CASSEGSSGELFF	TGTGCCAGCAGTGAAGGGAGCAGTGGGGAGCTGTTTTTT	TRBJ2-2	few	TRBV6-1	13	NA
CASSGGWDTDTQYF	TGTGCCAGTTCGGGAGGATGGGACACAGATACGCAGTATTTT	TRBJ2-3	NA	TRBV19	14	TRBD2
CASSFHRDRNQPQHF	TGTGCCAGCAGTTTCCACAGGGATCGCAATCAGCCCCAGCATTTT	TRBJ1-5	many	TRBV12-3/TRBV12-4	15	NA
CAISVSDTQYF	TGTGCCATCAGTGTCTCGGATACGCAGTATTTT	TRBJ2-3	few	TRBV10-3	11	NA
CASSLNPSTFRDTQYF	TGTGCCAGCAGTTTAAATCCATCCACCTTTAGAGATACGCAGTATTTT	TRBJ2-3	NA	TRBV27	16	NA
CASSTQGGGTGQETQYF	TGTGCCAGCAGCACCCAAGGCGGGGGGACAGGACAAGAGACCCAGTACTTC	TRBJ2-5	NA	TRBV7-6	17	NA
CAIRTTSGRADEQFF	TGTGCCATCAGGACGACTAGCGGGAGGGCCGATGAGCAGTTCTTC	TRBJ2-1	many	TRBV10-3	15	TRBD2
CASTQGHYGYTF	TGTGCCAGCACCCAGGGGCACTATGGCTACACCTTC	TRBJ1-2	NA	TRBV7-9	12	NA
CASSPGDRDGYTF	TGTGCCAGCAGCCCGGGAGACAGGGATGGCTACACCTTC	TRBJ1-2	many	TRBV9	13	TRBD1
CASSQTLNTGELFF	TGTGCCAGCAGCCAGACTTTGAACACCGGGGAGCTGTTTTTT	TRBJ2-2	many	TRBV7-8	14	NA
CASSLRTGNPTYF	TGTGCCAGCAGCTTAAGGACAGGGAACCCCACATATTTT	TRBJ1-3	NA	TRBV5-6	13	TRBD1
CASSQVQSPVQYF	TGTGCCAGCAGCCAAGTGCAGTCACCAGTGCAGTACTTC	TRBJ2-7	NA	TRBV14	13	NA
CASSTKVLAKNIQYF	TGTGCCAGTTCCACGAAGGTTCTAGCCAAAAACATTCAGTACTTC	TRBJ2-4	many	TRBV19	15	NA
CASSFRWEGFYSNQPQHF	TGTGCCAGTAGTTTTCGGTGGGAGGGATTCTATAGCAATCAGCCCCAGCATTTT	TRBJ1-5	few	TRBV27	18	NA
CASSHSGSYEQYF	TGCGCCAGCAGTCATAGCGGGAGCTACGAGCAGTACTTC	TRBJ2-7	many	TRBV5-1	13	TRBD2
CATSDPIVYTQYF	TGTGCCACCAGTGATCCGATAGTTTATACGCAGTATTTT	TRBJ2-3	NA	TRBV24-1	13	NA
CAISSAGQGSLHGYTF	TGTGCCATCAGTTCAGCGGGACAGGGGTCCCTTCACGGCTACACCTTC	TRBJ1-2	many	TRBV10-3	16	TRBD1
CASSNASGGDTQYF	TGTGCCAGCTCAAATGCTAGCGGGGGTGATACGCAGTATTTT	TRBJ2-3	NA	TRBV7-3	14	TRBD2
CASSVGAGGFTDTQYF	TGTGCCAGCAGCGTAGGAGCGGGGGGGTTCACAGATACGCAGTATTTT	TRBJ2-3	many	TRBV9	16	TRBD2
CAISGTGTGEVGNQPQHF	TGTGCCATCAGTGGAACCGGGACAGGGGAAGTAGGCAATCAGCCCCAGCATTTT	TRBJ1-5	NA	TRBV10-3	18	TRBD1
CASSLDSPYNSPLHF	TGTGCCAGCAGCTTGGACAGTCCCTATAATTCACCCCTCCACTTT	TRBJ1-6	many	TRBV28	15	NA
CSVGVLEGSQYF	TGCAGCGTTGGGGTCCTTGAGGGGTCCCAGTACTTC	TRBJ2-7	NA	TRBV29-1	12	NA
CASSFVAGVYEQYF	TGTGCCAGCAGCTTCGTAGCGGGAGTGTACGAGCAGTACTTC	TRBJ2-7	NA	TRBV5-8	14	TRBD2
CSARGAGSEQYF	TGCAGTGCTAGAGGGGCAGGAAGCGAGCAGTACTTC	TRBJ2-7	NA	TRBV20-1	12	NA
CATRTGGGSPLHF	TGTGCCACACGGACAGGGGGAGGGTCACCCCTCCACTTT	TRBJ1-6	NA	TRBV7-2	13	TRBD1
CASSVGSTGVYTEAFF	TGTGCCAGCAGCGTAGGAAGTACAGGGGTTTACACTGAAGCTTTCTTT	TRBJ1-1	many	TRBV9	16	TRBD1
CATGETGGPGTDTQYF	TGTGCCACCGGGGAAACAGGGGGCCCCGGCACAGATACGCAGTATTTT	TRBJ2-3	NA	TRBV24-1	16	TRBD1
CASSAGGNGYTF	TGTGCCAGCAGCGCAGGGGGGAATGGCTACACCTTC	TRBJ1-2	many	TRBV6-1	12	TRBD1
CASSSGTSRTDTQYF	TGTGCCAGCAGCTCTGGGACCTCTCGCACAGATACGCAGTATTTT	TRBJ2-3	NA	TRBV11-2	15	NA
CASSSDRGTEAFF	TGTGCCAGCAGCTCAGACAGGGGGACTGAAGCTTTCTTT	TRBJ1-1	many	TRBV7-2	13	TRBD1
CASSNRDRYNEQFF	TGTGCCAGCAGCAACCGGGACCGTTACAATGAGCAGTTCTTC	TRBJ2-1	many	TRBV9	14	NA
CASSLVWGLRETQYF	TGTGCCAGCAGCTTAGTTTGGGGATTGCGGGAGACCCAGTACTTC	TRBJ2-5	many	TRBV7-2	15	NA
CASSVALSLSGNTIYF	TGTGCCAGTAGTGTTGCCCTCAGCCTCTCTGGAAACACCATATATTTT	TRBJ1-3	NA	TRBV19	16	NA
CASSSPSSYEQYF	TGTGCCAGCAGCTCCCCTAGCTCCTACGAGCAGTACTTC	TRBJ2-7	NA	TRBV7-9	13	NA
CASSVRAPYTEAFF	TGTGCCAGCAGTGTAAGGGCCCCTTACACTGAAGCTTTCTTT	TRBJ1-1	once	TRBV2	14	NA
CASSERRGRTSSYNSPLHF	TGTGCCAGCAGTGAAAGGAGAGGCAGAACTAGCTCCTATAATTCACCCCTCCACTTT	TRBJ1-6	NA	TRBV2	19	NA
CSVVGQQETQYF	TGCAGCGTTGTAGGGCAGCAAGAGACCCAGTACTTC	TRBJ2-5	NA	TRBV29-1	12	NA
CASSAPTATEKLFF	TGTGCCAGCAGTGCGCCGACAGCAACGGAAAAACTGTTTTTT	TRBJ1-4	NA	TRBV27	14	NA
CASSLVYGSNEKLFF	TGTGCTAGCAGCTTAGTGTACGGCTCTAATGAAAAACTGTTTTTT	TRBJ1-4	many	TRBV7-7	15	NA
CASLTSIRVGAPPLHF	TGTGCCAGCCTAACCAGTATAAGGGTGGGAGCTCCACCCCTCCACTTT	TRBJ1-6	NA	TRBV11-2	16	NA
CASSQDGRGAGELFF	TGCGCCAGCAGCCAAGATGGTCGAGGCGCCGGGGAGCTGTTTTTT	TRBJ2-2	NA	TRBV4-3	15	NA
CASSSATGSTEAFF	TGTGCCAGCAGCTCGGCAACAGGGAGCACGGAAGCTTTCTTT	TRBJ1-1	few	TRBV7-3	14	NA
CASSGAASYEQYF	TGTGCCAGCAGTGGGGCAGCTTCCTACGAGCAGTACTTC	TRBJ2-7	few	TRBV2	13	NA
CAIGGLAGTGELFF	TGTGCCATCGGGGGCCTAGCGGGAACCGGGGAGCTGTTTTTT	TRBJ2-2	NA	TRBV10-3	14	TRBD2
CATKGTDRGDGYTF	TGTGCCACCAAAGGCACCGACAGGGGGGATGGCTACACCTTC	TRBJ1-2	once	TRBV24-1	14	TRBD1
CASSLAYGNYGYTF	TGTGCCAGCAGCTTGGCTTACGGTAACTATGGCTACACCTTC	TRBJ1-2	many	TRBV5-6	14	NA
CASSWAQTQYF	TGTGCCAGCAGCTGGGCCCAGACCCAGTACTTC	TRBJ2-5	NA	TRBV7-8	11	NA
CASSSQGAGGPF	TGTGCCAGCAGTTCCCAAGGGGCAGGGGGGCCCTTC	TRBJ2-7	many	TRBV7-9	12	NA
CSARDLGTGELFF	TGCAGTGCTAGAGATCTGGGCACCGGGGAGCTGTTTTTT	TRBJ2-2	many	TRBV20-1	13	NA
CASRLSGGGTDTQYF	TGTGCCAGCAGACTTAGCGGGGGTGGCACAGATACGCAGTATTTT	TRBJ2-3	many	TRBV12-3/TRBV12-4	15	TRBD2
CSARVEFSDSLIYGYTF	TGCAGTGCTAGAGTCGAATTCTCGGACTCTTTAATCTATGGCTACACCTTC	TRBJ1-2	many	TRBV20-1	17	NA
CASSSRLGSGTQYNEQFF	TGTGCCAGCAGCTCCAGGTTGGGTTCCGGGACGCAATACAATGAGCAGTTCTTC	TRBJ2-1	NA	TRBV7-1	18	NA
CASSQWPSNSYEQYF	TGTGCCAGCAGCCAATGGCCCAGCAACTCCTACGAGCAGTACTTC	TRBJ2-7	many	TRBV7-3	15	NA
CATSESYRGRGGNEQFF	TGTGCCACCAGTGAGTCTTACAGGGGGCGCGGAGGCAATGAGCAGTTCTTC	TRBJ2-1	NA	TRBV24-1	17	TRBD1
CASSSQGSTDTQYF	TGTGCCAGCAGTTCCCAGGGGAGCACAGATACGCAGTATTTT	TRBJ2-3	NA	TRBV27	14	NA
CASSEVGVGQPQHF	TGTGCCAGCAGTGAAGTGGGGGTAGGACAGCCCCAGCATTTT	TRBJ1-5	NA	TRBV6-1	14	NA